This passage covers 11 T cell receptor beta chains from one sample sequenced in a study of identifying expanded T cells in peripheral blood. Method: immunoSEQ multiplex PCR; TCRdb's copy keeps in-frame clones and lacks some. The table has about 100,000 clones, 87% seen once; the top ten hold 17%. Sequencing used blood. These receptors were collected from a person between 18 and 75 years old in good health.

The chain has TRBV14 and TRBJ1-2; no clear D gene. Germline-derived CDR1 and CDR2 are SGHDN and FVKESK. The CDR3 is 13 amino acids. Trimming cost V 2 bases and J 8 bases, with 12 bases left between them. DNA of the CDR3: TGTGCCAGCAGCCAACTCGGCTTGGAAGGCTACACCTTC. Its translation: CASSQLGLEGYTF.

This clone turned up a few times. V usage is TRBV27 and J usage is TRBJ1-2; no reliable D call. The CDR3 extends over 15 amino acids. V gave up 2 bases and J gave up 0 bases, with 10 bases separating them. Germline CDR1 and CDR2: MNHEY and SMNVEV (reference sequence). The CDR3 DNA reads as TGTGCCAGCAGTTTACAGCGCGGACCTAACTATGGCTACACCTTC. Its protein is CASSLQRGPNYGYTF.

V gene TRBV5-1 combines with J gene TRBJ2-5; D may be TRBD1 (6 bases). CDR3 length equals 15 residues. Germline CDR1 and CDR2: SGHRS and YFSETQ. V was trimmed by 0 bases and J by 5 bases, leaving 14 bases between them. DNA for the CDR3: TGCGCCAGCAGCTTGGAATCCAACAGGGTGGAGACCCAGTACTTC. Its translation is CASSLESNRVETQYF.

This chain connects TRBV10-3 to TRBJ2-7, with D possibly TRBD2 on 6 matching bases. V was trimmed by 8 bases and J by 0 bases, leaving 23 bases between them. Germline values: CDR1 ENHRY, CDR2 SYGVKD. The CDR3 sequence is 17 residues long. CDR3 region: CAISKSGVRTTSYEQYF. CDR3 nucleotide sequence: TGTGCCATCTCCAAATCGGGAGTCCGGACTACCTCCTACGAGCAGTACTTC.

This chain links TRBV5-4 with TRBJ2-2; TRBD1 aligns across 11 bases. The V segment lost 7 bases and the J segment 6 bases; nucleotides outside the gene matches: 5. Germline V gene data show CDR1 as SGHNT and CDR2 as YYREEE (reference sequence). This CDR3 contains 14 residues. This CDR3 is CASWGQGGSGELFF. The CDR3 region has the DNA TGTGCCAGCTGGGGACAGGGGGGATCCGGGGAGCTGTTTTTT.

Worth noting for this clone: The sample has other DNA sequences that encode this CDR3 too. CDR3 DNA sequence: TGTGCCAGCAGCCTGTCGTGGACAGGGACCTACGAGCAGTACTTC. This translates into CASSLSWTGTYEQYF. V usage is TRBV5-8 and J usage is TRBJ2-7, with 8 bases matching TRBD1. Per germline, CDR1 SGHTS and CDR2 YDEGEE. This CDR3 comprises 15 residues. V lost 4 bases and J lost 2; bases outside the gene matches: 8. Full variable domain (missing parts from reference TRBV5-8 and TRBJ2-7): EAGVTQSPTHLIKTRGQQATLRCSPISGHTSVYWYQQALGLGLQFLLWYDEGEERNRGNFPPRFSGRQFPNYSSELNVNALELEDSALYLCASSLSWTGTYEQYFGPGTRLTVT.

The V gene is TRBV10-3, the J gene TRBJ2-5, with D perhaps TRBD1 or TRBD2 (5 bases each). CDR1 and CDR2 (germline): ENHRY, SYGVKD. There are 16 residues in the CDR3. Trimming shortened V by 2 bases and J by 5 bases, and 18 bases separated the two germline ends. The CDR3 loop reads CAISEGARVTGETQYF. The DNA of the CDR3 is TGTGCCATCAGTGAGGGGGCGAGGGTCACCGGGGAGACCCAGTACTTC.

This clone appeared a single time. The chain links TRBV29-1 to TRBJ2-5; D may be TRBD1 or TRBD2 (6 bases each). The CDR3 extends over 13 amino acids. Between the trimmed V and J ends, which lost 1 base and 7 bases, there was a span of 13 bases. Germline values: CDR1 SQVTM, CDR2 ANQGSEA. This CDR3 is CSVEGGARRTQYF. CDR3 DNA: TGCAGCGTTGAAGGGGGGGCTCGAAGGACCCAGTACTTC.

This chain links TRBV29-1 with TRBJ2-5; 7 bases map to TRBD2. The CDR3 has 14 amino acids. J gave up 3 bases and V 4 bases, and 8 bases lay outside the gene matches. The germline V gene has CDR1 SQVTM and CDR2 ANQGSEA. CDR3 protein: CSVGARLAEETQYF. The CDR3 bases are TGCAGCGTTGGGGCTAGGCTAGCGGAAGAGACCCAGTACTTC.

This clone is judged medium-sized. This chain joins TRBV11-2 and TRBJ2-7, with TRBD2 matching 15 bases. V dropped 2 bases and J dropped 0; count of bases not matched to a gene: 8. This CDR3 is built from 19 residues. Germline V gene data show CDR1 as SGHAT and CDR2 as FQNNGV. The CDR3 is CASSLSGLAGGPSSYEQYF. CDR3 nucleotides: TGTGCCAGCAGCTTAAGCGGACTAGCGGGGGGGCCTAGCTCCTACGAGCAGTACTTC.

The count of this clone is one. CDR3 amino acids: CASSLQGAKTQYF. In nucleotides, the CDR3 is TGTGCCAGCAGCTTACAGGGGGCTAAGACCCAGTACTTC. The chain has TRBV5-6 and TRBJ2-5; 9 nucleotides match TRBD1. Germline V CDR1 and CDR2: SGHDT, YYEEEE. The CDR3 length is 13 residues. V lost 2 bases, J lost 6 bases, and 2 bases stayed unmatched.